Following are 16 T cell receptor beta chains from one sample sequenced in a study of brain metastases from non-small cell lung cancer. Only in-frame clones appear in the TCRdb table, and some are missing; sequencing was by immunoSEQ multiplex PCR. Of 2,800 or so clones listed, around 83% are singletons. Material: primary lung tumor tissue. The source is a donor at least 40 years old with non-small cell lung cancer.

The J gene is TRBJ1-6, the V gene TRBV9; 12 bases fit TRBD1. The CDR3 runs 16 residues. Per the germline V gene, CDR1 is SGDLS and CDR2 is YYNGEE. Trimming cost V 3 bases and J 10 bases; bases outside gene matches: 8. CDR3 nucleotide sequence: TGTGCCAGCAGCGCGGGACAGGGGGCGAATTTGTCACCCCTCCACTTT. It translates to CASSAGQGANLSPLHF.

This rearrangement joins TRBV30 to TRBJ2-1, with D perhaps assigned TRBD1 or TRBD2 (5 bases each). The CDR3 consists of 15 residues. Germline lookup yields CDR1 GTSNPN and CDR2 SVGIG (reference sequence). V shed 5 bases and J shed 5 bases, with 19 bases lying between them. The CDR3 DNA sequence: TGTGCCTGGGGGCCCCGGGGACGGAAAAACAATGAGCAGTTCTTC. It encodes CAWGPRGRKNNEQFF.

Only one count was recorded for this clone. The rearrangement uses TRBV30 and TRBJ1-5; tentative D call: TRBD1 (5 bases). The CDR3 length is 14 residues. Trimming removed 4 bases at V and 2 bases at J, with 12 bases between. The germline V gene encodes CDR1 GTSNPN and CDR2 SVGIG (reference sequence). The CDR3 reads CAWNGRGRNQPQHF. The CDR3 bases are TGTGCCTGGAATGGGAGGGGTCGCAATCAGCCCCAGCATTTT.

The chain carries TRBV6-5 and TRBJ2-7; 7 bases are a match to TRBD1. The V and J ends lost 4 bases and 0 bases, in that order; junction bases with no gene match: 3. Germline values: CDR1 MNHEY, CDR2 SVGAGI. This CDR3 spans 14 amino acids. CDR3 coding DNA: TGTGCCAGCAGTTTCCGGGACAGCTCCTACGAGCAGTACTTC. Its protein product is CASSFRDSSYEQYF.

The genes are TRBV2 and TRBJ1-4, with 7 bases fitting TRBD1. Trimming took 8 bases from V and 16 from J; bases not matched to a gene: 19. The CDR3 has 14 amino acids. Germline loops: CDR1 SNHLY, CDR2 FYNNEI. CDR3 sequence (DNA): TGTGCCAGCCGAGGGACAGCCCCGATCCCGCAGCCGTTTTTT. Protein: CASRGTAPIPQPFF.

The chain is built from TRBV5-5 and TRBJ2-1; 7 bases map to TRBD2. This CDR3 spans 15 amino acids. Germline V lookup: CDR1 SGHKS, CDR2 YYEKEE (reference sequence). V shed 4 bases, J shed 0 bases, and the junction held 4 bases outside the gene matches. Written as DNA, the CDR3 is TGTGCCAGCAGCGCCGGGGGGAGCTCCTACAATGAGCAGTTCTTC. It translates to CASSAGGSSYNEQFF.

The J gene is TRBJ2-2, the V gene TRBV2, with D possibly TRBD2 on 5 matching bases. V was trimmed by 8 bases and J by 6 bases, leaving 10 bases between them. CDR3 size: 12 residues. Per germline, CDR1 SNHLY and CDR2 FYNNEI. For the CDR3, the DNA is TGTGCCAGCGTCGGCGGGTCCGGGGAGCTGTTTTTT. It encodes CASVGGSGELFF.

This clone has just one count. This rearrangement joins TRBV7-2 to TRBJ2-7, with 10 bases matching TRBD1. From germline, CDR1 is SGHTA and CDR2 FQGNSA. The trim removed 4 bases at V and 4 bases at J, leaving 7 bases unmatched. This CDR3 has 15 amino acids. CDR3 sequence (DNA): TGTGCCAGCAGCTCCGGACAGGGGGGACTTTACGAGCAGTACTTC. As protein: CASSSGQGGLYEQYF.

V gene TRBV9 combines with J gene TRBJ2-5; the D is unclear. CDR1 and CDR2 from the germline V gene are SGDLS and YYNGEE. V lost 0 bases and J 4 bases, leaving 10 bases between the germline ends. This CDR3 has 14 amino acids. The CDR3 region is CASSVESTRETQYF. CDR3 coding DNA: TGTGCCAGCAGCGTAGAAAGTACCAGAGAGACCCAGTACTTC.

The chain employs TRBV6-2 or TRBV6-3 and TRBJ2-2; tentatively, D is TRBD1 or TRBD2 (5 bases each). CDR1 is MNHEY and CDR2 is SVGEGT in the germline V gene. The CDR3 contains 13 residues. V lost 2 bases, J lost 4 bases, and 5 bases lay in between. The CDR3 nucleotides are TGTGCCAGCAGTTACGGGGGCACCGGGGAGCTGTTTTTT. Its translation: CASSYGGTGELFF.

This clone occurred a few times. This rearrangement joins TRBV11-3 to TRBJ2-7, with 10 bases identical to TRBD1. V lost 3 bases and J lost 3; bases outside the gene matches: 2. Germline CDR1 reads SGHNT; CDR2 reads YENEEA. This CDR3 region has 14 residues. The CDR3 reads CASSLGQGFYEQYF. CDR3 sequence (DNA): TGTGCCAGCAGCTTGGGACAGGGGTTCTACGAGCAGTACTTC. Variable domain in full (rest from reference TRBV11-3 and TRBJ2-7): EAGVVQSPRYKIIEKKQPVAFWCNPISGHNTLYWYLQNLGQGPELLIRYENEEAVDDSQLPKDRFSAERLKGVDSTLKIQPAELGDSAVYLCASSLGQGFYEQYFGPGTRLTVT.

A single count supports this clone. The rearrangement links TRBV6-5 to TRBJ1-6; 10 nucleotides match TRBD1. The CDR3 runs 14 residues. CDR1 is MNHEY, CDR2 SVGAGI, per germline. Here the CDR3 reads CASAPDRGYSPLHF. DNA of the CDR3: TGTGCTAGCGCTCCGGACAGGGGGTATTCACCCCTCCACTTT.

A word on this clone: Germline is not matched at one junction end, which may reflect a read error. The V call is TRBV5-1, the J call TRBJ2-1, with TRBD1 identical over 8 bases. This CDR3 is built from 15 residues. Germline CDR1 SGHRS, CDR2 YFSETQ. CDR3 loop: CASSPGQGTYNEQFF. The CDR3 DNA follows: TGCGCTAGCAGCCCTGGACAGGGTACCTACAATGAGCAGTTCTTC. Complete variable domain (other parts from reference TRBV5-1 and TRBJ2-1): KAGVTQTPRYLIKTRGQQVTLSCSPISGHRSVSWYQQTPGQGLQFLFEYFSETQRNKGNFPGRFSGRQFSNSRSEMNVSTLELGDSALYLCASSPGQGTYNEQFFGPGTRLTVL.

This chain joins TRBV4-2 and TRBJ2-1; 10 nucleotides align to TRBD2. V dropped 0 bases and J dropped 7; count of bases not matched to a gene: 6. Germline assignment: CDR1 LGHNA and CDR2 YNFKEQ. The CDR3 length is 16 residues. This chain's CDR3 is CASSQDSSGGSNEQFF. The CDR3 DNA reads TGTGCCAGCAGCCAAGATTCTAGCGGGGGATCGAATGAGCAGTTCTTC.

The rearrangement uses TRBV6-5 and TRBJ2-7, with TRBD2 identical over 13 bases. CDR1 MNHEY and CDR2 SVGAGI come from the germline V gene. The CDR3 sequence is 13 residues long. The junction had 3 bases not matched to a gene; V was cut back by 6 bases and J by 7 bases. CDR3 amino acids: CASRRTSGGEQYF. CDR3 nucleotide sequence: TGTGCCAGCAGACGGACTAGCGGGGGAGAGCAGTACTTC.

CDR3 amino acids: CASSLVGTGNTIYF. The CDR3, as DNA: TGTGCCAGCAGCCTGGTGGGAACTGGAAACACCATATATTTT. The V call is TRBV5-6, the J call TRBJ1-3, with unresolved D. Trimming shortened V by 4 bases and J by 2 bases, and 10 bases separated the two germline ends. The V gene's germline CDR1 is SGHDT and CDR2 YYEEEE. This CDR3 is 14 amino acids long. The full variable domain, in which reference TRBV5-6 and TRBJ1-3 provide the parts outside the CDR3, is DAGVTQSPTHLIKTRGQQVTLRCSPKSGHDTVSWYQQALGQGPQFIFQYYEEEERQRGNFPDRFSGHQFPNYSSELNVNALLLGDSALYLCASSLVGTGNTIYFGEGSWLTVV.